Presented here are 31 T cell receptor beta chains from one specimen sequenced in a study of T cells in Graves' hyperthyroidism and ophthalmopathy. TCR beta CDR3 region amplification was performed from RNA transcripts. A set of HTBI primers served as the primers for a first-round RT-PCR of the TCR CDR3. TCRdb passed the multiplex PCR reads through MiXCR, listing each CDR3 protein once. Here the sample spans a few hundred thousand distinct CDR3 sequences, about 15% being singletons. Sequencing used blood. Receptor source: a woman younger than 45 with Graves' hyperthyroidism.

The sample holds a few counts of this clonotype. The chain has TRBV29-1 and TRBJ2-7; the D gene is possibly TRBD2 (5 bases). The CDR3 totals 12 residues. Germline values: CDR1 SQVTM, CDR2 ANQGSEA. V lost 7 bases and J 0 bases, leaving 10 bases between the germline ends. CDR3 sequence (DNA): TGCAGCGCCTCGGGGTACTCCTACGAGCAGTACTTC. It yields the protein CSASGYSYEQYF.

This clonotype was observed a handful of times. The chain links TRBV7-8 to TRBJ1-3; no firm D call. Per the germline V gene, CDR1 is SGHVS and CDR2 is FQNEAQ. The CDR3 is 15 amino acids. Trimming shortened V by 1 base and J by 2 bases, and 9 bases separated the two germline ends. The CDR3 DNA reads TGTGCCAGCAGCTTAGTTACATCTCCTGGAAACACCATATATTTT. This encodes CASSLVTSPGNTIYF.

This clonotype showed up many times. The chain carries TRBV20-1 and TRBJ2-2, with unresolved D. CDR1 is DFQATT and CDR2 is SNEGSKA in the germline V gene (reference sequence). V lost 6 bases, J lost 5 bases, and 16 bases lay in between. The CDR3 has 14 residues. The CDR3 coding sequence is TGCAGTGCCCCCATCCCCTTTGGGACCGGGGAGCTGTTTTTT. Translating it yields CSAPIPFGTGELFF.

At least ten counts were recorded for this clonotype. The CDR3 coding sequence is TGTGCCAGCAGCTGGGACTACCTCAATTTCGAGCAGTACTTC. This encodes CASSWDYLNFEQYF. V gene TRBV7-2 combines with J gene TRBJ2-7; 7 bases fit TRBD2. The CDR3 contains 14 residues. With 4 bases clipped from V and 6 bases from J, the junction kept 9 bases outside the gene matches. The V gene's germline CDR1 is SGHTA and CDR2 FQGNSA.

This clonotype was counted at least ten times. The J gene is TRBJ1-1, the V gene TRBV2; tentative D call: TRBD1 (5 bases). The CDR3 covers 16 residues. Looked up from germline, CDR1 is SNHLY and CDR2 is FYNNEI. V lost 8 bases and J lost 4, with 23 bases in between. The CDR3 coding sequence is TGTGCCAGCTCCTTAAATAGGGGCCTTACGGGCACTGAAGCTTTCTTT. Translated: CASSLNRGLTGTEAFF. The complete variable domain, with remaining parts taken from reference TRBV2 and TRBJ1-1, reads EPEVTQTPSHQVTQMGQEVILRCVPISNHLYFYWYRQILGQKVEFLVSFYNNEISEKSEIFDDQFSVERPDGSNFTLKIRSTKLEDSAMYFCASSLNRGLTGTEAFFGQGTRLTVV.

This clonotype occurred many times. The chain has TRBV2 and TRBJ2-7, with unresolved D. The length of the CDR3 is 11 residues. V dropped 2 bases and J dropped 7 bases, with 6 bases sitting between them. CDR1 SNHLY and CDR2 FYNNEI come from the germline V gene. CDR3 nucleotide sequence: TGTGCCAGCAGTGAATTGAGGGAGCAGTACTTC. This encodes CASSELREQYF.

As concerns this clonotype: This sequence may be a read error, since a much larger clone differs from it by one base. Lacking the conserved final phenylalanine or tryptophan, this CDR3 likely reflects a read error. The J gene is TRBJ2-7, the V gene TRBV27; possible D gene TRBD1, 6 bases. This CDR3 comprises 16 residues. V lost 0 bases and J 3 bases, leaving 15 bases between the germline ends. Per germline, CDR1 MNHEY and CDR2 SMNVEV (reference sequence). This chain's CDR3 is CASSLSVGAGNYEQYC. CDR3 nucleotide sequence: TGTGCCAGCAGTTTATCGGTGGGGGCAGGCAACTACGAGCAGTACTGC.

The chain carries TRBV5-1 and TRBJ2-1; D remains ambiguous. V lost 4 bases, J lost 8 bases, and 13 bases lay in between. Germline CDR1 SGHRS, CDR2 YFSETQ. This CDR3 has 13 residues. The CDR3 sequence is CASSAEGRDEQFF. CDR3 coding DNA: TGCGCCAGCAGCGCCGAAGGTAGGGATGAGCAGTTCTTC. The variable domain in full, completed from reference TRBV5-1 and TRBJ2-1, reads KAGVTQTPRYLIKTRGQQVTLSCSPISGHRSVSWYQQTPGQGLQFLFEYFSETQRNKGNFPGRFSGRQFSNSRSEMNVSTLELGDSALYLCASSAEGRDEQFFGPGTRLTVL.

The genes are TRBV7-9 and TRBJ2-2, with 10 bases identical to TRBD2. Germline V gives CDR1 SEHNR, CDR2 FQNEAQ (reference sequence). The CDR3 sequence is 16 residues long. V lost 6 bases and J lost 7; bases outside the gene matches: 11. The CDR3 DNA follows: TGTGCCAGCAGTCGCACTATAGCGGGAGGAAACGGGGAGCTGTTTTTT. It specifies CASSRTIAGGNGELFF.

This clonotype has only a few counts. The chain has TRBV14 and TRBJ2-3, with 8 bases identical to TRBD2. The germline gives CDR1 SGHDN, CDR2 FVKESK. This CDR3 contains 15 residues. The V and J ends lost 4 bases and 3 bases, in that order; junction bases with no gene match: 6. The chain's CDR3 is CASSPQGGRTDTQYF. The CDR3 DNA reads as TGTGCCAGCAGCCCCCAAGGCGGGAGGACAGATACGCAGTATTTT.

This clonotype was detected ten times or more. The V call is TRBV5-1, the J call TRBJ2-7, with TRBD1 matching 12 bases. Looked up from germline, CDR1 is SGHRS and CDR2 is YFSETQ. J gave up 5 bases and V 4 bases, and 4 bases lay outside the gene matches. The length of the CDR3 is 14 residues. CDR3 in amino acids: CASSGGQGANEQYF. The DNA of the CDR3 is TGCGCCAGCAGCGGGGGACAGGGGGCGAACGAGCAGTACTTC.

This clonotype was seen at least ten times. The chain combines TRBV18 with TRBJ2-4, with D possibly being TRBD1 (5 bases). CDR1 is KGHSH and CDR2 is LQKENI in the germline V gene. Trimming took off 0 bases at V and 3 bases at J, with 12 bases between the two ends. The CDR3 length is 16 residues. The CDR3 protein is CASSPPPTDYKNIQYF. In DNA form, the CDR3 reads TGTGCCAGCTCACCACCCCCGACAGATTACAAAAACATTCAGTACTTC.

A few counts support this clonotype. V is TRBV7-9 and J is TRBJ2-7; 7 nucleotides match TRBD2. This CDR3 has 14 residues. V shed 3 bases and J 5 bases; nucleotides not matched to a gene: 7. Germline CDR1 and CDR2: SEHNR and FQNEAQ (reference sequence). The CDR3 bases are TGTGCCAGCAGCTTCCGGGACTATATCCACGAGCAGTACTTC. Translating it yields CASSFRDYIHEQYF.

This clonotype has just a few counts. The CDR3 reads CASSYSYGRVDEKLFF. CDR3 nucleotides: TGTGCCAGCAGTTACTCTTACGGCCGGGTCGATGAAAAACTGTTTTTT. The chain employs TRBV6-5 and TRBJ1-4; D is unresolved. Germline CDR1 is MNHEY and CDR2 is SVGAGI. The V and J ends lost 0 bases and 6 bases respectively, with 14 bases between them. CDR3 length equals 16 residues.

This chain joins TRBV24-1 and TRBJ2-2; D unresolved. This CDR3 has 11 residues. Trimming cost V 1 base and J 8 bases, with 1 base left between them. Germline V gene data show CDR1 as KGHDR and CDR2 as SFDVKD. DNA of the CDR3: TGTGCCACCAGTGATTTAGGGGAGCTGTTTTTT. This translates into CATSDLGELFF.

This clonotype was seen at least ten times. The chain employs TRBV2 and TRBJ1-5, with D possibly matching TRBD1 (6 bases). The germline CDR1 and CDR2 sequences are SNHLY and FYNNEI. V lost 3 bases, J lost 1 base, and 10 bases lay in between. This CDR3 comprises 15 residues. This chain's CDR3 is CASSERTVSNQPQHF. CDR3 sequence (DNA): TGTGCCAGCAGTGAGCGGACAGTAAGCAATCAGCCCCAGCATTTT. Filled out from reference TRBV2 and TRBJ1-5, the complete variable domain reads EPEVTQTPSHQVTQMGQEVILRCVPISNHLYFYWYRQILGQKVEFLVSFYNNEISEKSEIFDDQFSVERPDGSNFTLKIRSTKLEDSAMYFCASSERTVSNQPQHFGDGTRLSIL.

The chain has TRBV7-2 and TRBJ2-1; TRBD1 aligns across 7 bases. J lost 5 bases, V lost 9 bases, and 7 bases had no gene match. CDR3 size: 13 residues. Germline CDR1 is SGHTA and CDR2 is FQGNSA. This chain's CDR3 is CASSQTGDNEQFF. CDR3 in DNA: TGTGCCAGTAGCCAAACAGGGGACAATGAGCAGTTCTTC.

The V and J genes are TRBV4-1 and TRBJ2-7; TRBD1 is a possible D gene (5 bases). The CDR3 totals 13 residues. V was clipped by 4 bases and J by 3 bases, with 10 bases between them. Germline CDR1 and CDR2: MGHRA and YSYEKL. CDR3 region: CASSPIQGYEQYF. For the CDR3, the DNA is TGCGCCAGCAGCCCAATCCAGGGCTACGAGCAGTACTTC.

Ten or more counts support this clonotype. The chain recombines TRBV28 with TRBJ2-7; TRBD2 matches at 9 bases. Trimming at V came to 3 bases and at J to 5 bases, leaving 5 bases not matched to a gene. This CDR3 is 14 amino acids long. The germline gives CDR1 MDHEN, CDR2 SYDVKM. The CDR3 DNA sequence: TGTGCCAGCAGTTTTGCGGGAGGGCTTAACGAGCAGTACTTC. This translates into CASSFAGGLNEQYF. Full variable domain (missing parts from reference TRBV28 and TRBJ2-7): DVKVTQSSRYLVKRTGEKVFLECVQDMDHENMFWYRQDPGLGLRLIYFSYDVKMKEKGDIPEGYSVSREKKERFSLILESASTNQTSMYLCASSFAGGLNEQYFGPGTRLTVT.

Comment on this clonotype: A much larger clone sits a single nucleotide away, making a read error possible. This chain joins TRBV19 and TRBJ2-7; no firm D call. The assigned J gene may be wrong: the sequence end matches TRBJ2-1 better. Germline V CDR1 and CDR2: LNHDA, SQIVND (reference sequence). The length of the CDR3 is 14 residues. CDR3 protein: CASRTDQSSYEQFF. The CDR3, as DNA: TGTGCCAGTAGGACGGACCAGAGCTCCTACGAGCAGTTCTTC.

There are a few counts of this clonotype. The chain is built from TRBV5-1 and TRBJ2-1, with 8 bases identical to TRBD1. The germline gives CDR1 SGHRS, CDR2 YFSETQ. The V gene end was trimmed by 3 bases and the J gene end by 7 bases; junction bases not matched to a gene: 9. The CDR3 consists of 15 residues. The CDR3, as DNA: TGCGCCAGCAGCTCGACAGACAGGGGCTCAAATGAGCAGTTCTTC. Translation gives CASSSTDRGSNEQFF.

This clonotype occurred a few times. V is TRBV5-8 and J is TRBJ1-5, with 9 bases that match TRBD1. The CDR3 is made up of 15 amino acids. CDR1 is SGHTS and CDR2 is YDEGEE in the germline V gene. The V gene end was trimmed by 5 bases and the J gene end by 6 bases; junction bases not matched to a gene: 9. The CDR3 is CASRFGGTGFQPQHF. The CDR3 DNA is TGTGCCAGCAGGTTTGGGGGGACAGGGTTTCAGCCCCAGCATTTT.

This chain uses TRBV29-1 with TRBJ1-1; D is ambiguous. Trimming cost V 4 bases and J 0 bases, with 3 bases left between them. This CDR3 contains 11 residues. Per germline, CDR1 SQVTM and CDR2 ANQGSEA. The CDR3 DNA follows: TGCAGCGTTGGGGTGAACACTGAAGCTTTCTTT. This gives the protein CSVGVNTEAFF.

This clonotype was observed at least ten times. The chain links TRBV28 to TRBJ2-6, with TRBD1 matching over 10 bases. This CDR3 region has 19 residues. Per the germline V gene, CDR1 is MDHEN and CDR2 is SYDVKM. V gave up 7 bases and J gave up 0 bases; unmatched junction bases: 12. In DNA form, the CDR3 reads TGTGCCAGCACCGGTCACCGGGACAGGGGCTTCTCTGGGGCCAACGTCCTGACTTTC. Its translation: CASTGHRDRGFSGANVLTF.

In its sample, this clonotype was seen many times. The rearrangement joins TRBV3-1 to TRBJ1-3; D is uncertain. V dropped 4 bases and J dropped 0 bases, with 10 bases sitting between them. The germline V gene has CDR1 LGHDT and CDR2 YNNKEL (reference sequence). CDR3 length equals 15 residues. In DNA form, the CDR3 reads TGTGCCAGCAGCCCAGAGGCCAGCTCTGGAAACACCATATATTTT. This gives the protein CASSPEASSGNTIYF. Full variable domain (outside the CDR3, taken from reference TRBV3-1 and TRBJ1-3): DTAVSQTPKYLVTQMGNDKSIKCEQNLGHDTMYWYKQDSKKFLKIMFSYNNKELIINETVPNRFSPKSPDKAHLNLHINSLELGDSAVYFCASSPEASSGNTIYFGEGSWLTVV.

V and J are TRBV29-1 and TRBJ2-3, with 10 bases identical to TRBD2. The germline V gene encodes CDR1 SQVTM and CDR2 ANQGSEA. This CDR3 region has 15 residues. The V gene end was trimmed by 1 base and the J gene end by 4 bases; junction bases not matched to a gene: 5. CDR3 loop: CSVEVLAGFPDTQYF. CDR3 sequence (DNA): TGCAGCGTTGAAGTACTAGCGGGATTCCCAGATACGCAGTATTTT.

The chain carries TRBV28 and TRBJ2-1; D ambiguous. The V gene lost 5 bases and the J gene lost 2 bases, with 16 bases spanning the gap. CDR1 is MDHEN, CDR2 SYDVKM, per germline. The CDR3 length is 16 residues. CDR3 DNA: TGTGCCAGCAGTCCTCCACCACCCGACCCCTACAATGAGCAGTTCTTC. It is translated as CASSPPPPDPYNEQFF. The whole variable domain, filled in from reference TRBV28 and TRBJ2-1, reads DVKVTQSSRYLVKRTGEKVFLECVQDMDHENMFWYRQDPGLGLRLIYFSYDVKMKEKGDIPEGYSVSREKKERFSLILESASTNQTSMYLCASSPPPPDPYNEQFFGPGTRLTVL.

The chain uses TRBV5-6 and TRBJ2-1; 10 nucleotides line up with TRBD2. The CDR3 has 18 residues. Germline V lookup: CDR1 SGHDT, CDR2 YYEEEE. With V trimmed by 2 bases and J by 2 bases, 10 bases remained unmatched. CDR3 loop: CASSFRGSGRTPYNEQFF. CDR3 in DNA: TGTGCCAGCAGCTTCCGGGGTAGCGGGAGGACCCCCTACAATGAGCAGTTCTTC.

This clonotype was recorded at least ten times. V gene TRBV30 combines with J gene TRBJ1-1, with D maybe TRBD1 (5 bases). Trimming cost V 0 bases and J 7 bases, with 18 bases left between them. The CDR3 runs to 15 residues. CDR1 is GTSNPN, CDR2 SVGIG, per germline (reference sequence). The CDR3 DNA is TGTGCCTGGAGTGTAAGGAGGGGACCGGGGAGTGAAGCTTTCTTT. This codes for CAWSVRRGPGSEAFF.

This clonotype was observed at least ten times. This chain links TRBV7-2 with TRBJ2-7, with TRBD1 as a possible D gene (6 bases). The V gene lost 4 bases and the J gene lost 7 bases, with 14 bases spanning the gap. CDR1 is SGHTA, CDR2 FQGNSA, per germline. The CDR3 contains 13 residues. CDR3 sequence reads: CASSSSRGWEQYF. CDR3 nucleotide sequence: TGTGCCAGCAGCTCCTCCAGGGGCTGGGAGCAGTACTTC.

This clonotype was observed at least ten times. This chain joins TRBV3-1 and TRBJ2-7; D not resolved. Near its end, the DNA agrees better with TRBJ2-1, so the J call may be wrong. This CDR3 contains 11 residues. The germline V gene has CDR1 LGHDT and CDR2 YNNKEL (reference sequence). The CDR3 region has the DNA TGTGCCAGCAGCCAAAGCTACGAGCAGTTCTTC. Translating it yields CASSQSYEQFF.